The entry that follows covers one T cell receptor (beta chain) sequence. The target of this receptor is not known. Per-nucleotide qualities are absent, and no much larger clonotype sits a single base away. Genomic DNA was extracted from sorted cells for sequencing of the TCRbeta CDR3 region. The immunoSEQ Assay was used to sequence the TCRbeta CDR3 regions. TCRdb took over this immuneACCESS table, retaining in-frame rearrangements with V and J assigned. Such tables are incomplete; in checked studies, under half of the missing clones stem from an unresolved V gene, and the remainder is unexplained. For this sample there are 49,000 or so clones; roughly 87% appear just once. More than 13% of the sample lies in the top ten. The trial excluded patients who had a history of autoimmune disease or were on systemic immunosuppression. In every dose cohort, peripheral blood was drawn for TCR sequencing at baseline, cycle 4 day 1, and cycle 7 day 1. Samples came from an open-label, multicenter, first-in-human phase I dose-escalation trial of ivuxolimab. Adults with locally advanced or metastatic melanoma, renal cell carcinoma, hepatocellular carcinoma or head and neck squamous cell carcinoma were enrolled in the trial. CD4+ and CD8+ T cells were sorted separately from peripheral blood before TCR sequencing.

From the cysteine through the phenylalanine, the CDR3 covers 16 amino acids. Here the CDR3 DNA is all that survives: 48 bases in frame from base 1. The trim is 6 bases for V and 6 bases for J, with a gap of 23 bases between the germline ends. CDR1 is given as MDHEN and CDR2 as SYDVKM, both from the germline V gene. The source of the sample is a study of OX40 agonist ivuxolimab in advanced cancers. Context from the whole study: The costimulatory receptor OX40 (CD134) was targeted by ivuxolimab, a fully human IgG2 agonistic monoclonal antibody. Prior anti-PD-1, anti-PD-L1 or anti-CTLA-4 therapy was permitted, and checkpoint inhibitors had been received by about two fifths of dose-escalation patients. In the dose-escalation cohort, roughly 80% of patients were male, and the mean age was approximately 60 years, with a range of roughly 23 to 85. The paper describes the monotherapy dose-escalation part (N ≈ 52 patients) of the phase I trial of ivuxolimab. Intravenous ivuxolimab was administered to patients every 2 weeks at six dose levels: 0.01, 0.1, 0.3, 1.5, 3 and 10 mg/kg. Partial responses occurred in three dose-escalation patients, of whom one had hepatocellular carcinoma and two had cutaneous melanoma. Of the 50 or so patients in dose escalation, some 19 had hepatocellular carcinoma, approximately 15 had melanoma, 9 had renal cell carcinoma and 9 had head and neck cancer. The point of sequencing TCRbeta in the periphery was to test whether ivuxolimab changed TCR sequence diversity and drove clonal T-cell expansion.

What the study reported, not specific to this receptor: At doses of 0.1 to 3.0 mg/kg, clonal expansion of both CD4+ and CD8+ T cells in blood was seen between baseline and week 6. Low levels of normalized T-cell clonal expansion were also shown by some nonresponding patients. In the 0.1-3.0 mg/kg groups, partial responders had among the lowest normalized peripheral clonal expansion, particularly in CD8+ T cells. The antigen specificity of the clonally expanded peripheral T cells was not determined. On average, CD8+ T cells showed more expanded clones than CD4+ T cells after ivuxolimab.

Here the chain combines TRBV28 and TRBJ1-1, with TRBD1 perhaps the D gene, on 6 matching bases. This sequence originates from an adult with an advanced solid tumor such as melanoma, head and neck, liver or kidney cancer. The source was CD4+ or CD8+ T cells sorted from blood, collected in a trial of the OX40 agonist ivuxolimab. The CDR3 corresponds to CASSTGGALAYAEAFF. The DNA reads TGTGCCAGCAGCACCGGGGGGGCCCTCGCCTACGCTGAAGCTTTCTTT.